This T cell receptor (beta chain) was obtained from a study of T cells in Graves' hyperthyroidism and ophthalmopathy. Amplification of TCR beta CDR3 regions used RNA as the template. The HTBI set primed first-round TCR CDR3 RT-PCR. TCRdb reprocessed the multiplex PCR reads via MiXCR and lists one record per CDR3 protein. The table records 380,000 or so distinct CDR3 sequences, approximately 15% of them present only once. The table lists this clonotype with many counts. In patients aged 18 to 65, hyperthyroidism was newly diagnosed, with duration under 2 months. Diagnoses rested on clinical symptoms, serum thyroxine and TRAb, thyroid ultrasound and orbital computed tomography. This sample holds PBMCs from about 10 ml fresh peripheral blood. The clonotype was recovered from a woman younger than 45 with Graves' hyperthyroidism. Sequencing was performed on blood.

CDR3 protein: CSARPSSGLGHQPQHF. The CDR3 DNA is TGCAGTGCTAGACCCTCGTCGGGTCTCGGCCATCAGCCCCAGCATTTT. The chain employs TRBV20-1 and TRBJ1-5, with D hard to call. This CDR3 has 16 residues. Germline CDR1 reads DFQATT; CDR2 reads SNEGSKA (reference sequence). Trimming pared 2 bases from V and 5 bases from J, leaving 19 bases between.